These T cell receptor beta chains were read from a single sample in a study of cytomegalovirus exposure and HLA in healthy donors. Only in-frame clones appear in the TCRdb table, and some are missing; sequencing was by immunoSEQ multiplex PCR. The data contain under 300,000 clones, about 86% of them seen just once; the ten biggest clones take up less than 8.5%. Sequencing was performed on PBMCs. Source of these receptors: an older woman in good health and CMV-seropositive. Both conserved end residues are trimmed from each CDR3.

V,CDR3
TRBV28,ASSSPGGLAAYYEQY
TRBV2,ASSVIVEAF
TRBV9,ASSVQGLADYEQF
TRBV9,ASSLAGGPYNEQF
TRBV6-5,ASSYSTGLYGYT
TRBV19,ASSFPSGSRNTQY
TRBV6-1,ASSGYRLPKPYEQY
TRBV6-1,ASSDRGRYTDTQY
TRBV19,ASTRVYSYGYT
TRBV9,ASSAGLAVNTGELF
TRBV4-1,ASSGTSGSTGELF
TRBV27,ASKVPGGTYNEQF
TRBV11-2,ASSPLVPGMESEQY
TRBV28,ASSFSSPLH
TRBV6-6,ASSLWTGRGPQH